This TCR beta chain stems from a study of cytomegalovirus exposure and HLA in healthy donors. About the study: Most genotyped donors, roughly 83% of 300 to 400, had Caucasian-associated genetic ancestry.

The PCR was carried out with 60 Vbeta primers and 13 Jbeta primers. Produced via immunoSEQ multiplex PCR; TCRdb's table is partial and in-frame only. In the table there are fewer than 200,000 clones, about 65% of which are singletons. The germline V gene has CDR1 SNHLY and CDR2 FYNNEI. CDR3 length equals 13 residues. The junction had 6 bases not matched to a gene; V was cut back by 10 bases and J by 3 bases. The sample consisted of PBMCs. This TCR was recovered from a woman under 40 in good health and CMV-seronegative. The rearrangement links TRBV2 to TRBJ1-1; 9 bases agree with TRBD1. For the CDR3, the DNA is TGTGCCACGGGGAGACAGGGGGACACTGAAGCTTTCTTT. Its protein product is CATGRQGDTEAFF.